This T cell receptor beta chain was sequenced during a study of cytomegalovirus exposure and HLA in healthy donors. Study-level findings and limits: Sequencing likely caused a cluster of highly shared sequence variants.

Healthy bone marrow donors supplied every sample. PCR amplification relied on 60 Vbeta primers (plus 13 Jbeta primers). Authors' processing steps: In a later analysis, of around 80 million unique beta chains, about 10 million appeared in at least two donors. Method: immunoSEQ multiplex PCR; TCRdb's copy keeps in-frame clones and lacks some. V and J calls and clone size come straight from that table; D and trimming were deduced from the DNA. The data hold about 140,000 clones, with around 66% observed a single time. Worth noting for this clone: Its target is unknown.

Germline V lookup: CDR1 SGHAT, CDR2 FQNNGV. V dropped 5 bases and J dropped 2; count of bases not matched to a gene: 7. The length of the CDR3 is 15 residues. V and J are TRBV11-2 and TRBJ2-7, with 9 positions matching TRBD1. This receptor was obtained from a woman aged 55-75 years in good health and CMV-seronegative. Sequencing was carried out using PBMCs. Written as DNA, the CDR3 is TGTGCCAGCAGCGCGACAGGGGGAAACCCCTACGAGCAGTACTTC. Amino acids: CASSATGGNPYEQYF.